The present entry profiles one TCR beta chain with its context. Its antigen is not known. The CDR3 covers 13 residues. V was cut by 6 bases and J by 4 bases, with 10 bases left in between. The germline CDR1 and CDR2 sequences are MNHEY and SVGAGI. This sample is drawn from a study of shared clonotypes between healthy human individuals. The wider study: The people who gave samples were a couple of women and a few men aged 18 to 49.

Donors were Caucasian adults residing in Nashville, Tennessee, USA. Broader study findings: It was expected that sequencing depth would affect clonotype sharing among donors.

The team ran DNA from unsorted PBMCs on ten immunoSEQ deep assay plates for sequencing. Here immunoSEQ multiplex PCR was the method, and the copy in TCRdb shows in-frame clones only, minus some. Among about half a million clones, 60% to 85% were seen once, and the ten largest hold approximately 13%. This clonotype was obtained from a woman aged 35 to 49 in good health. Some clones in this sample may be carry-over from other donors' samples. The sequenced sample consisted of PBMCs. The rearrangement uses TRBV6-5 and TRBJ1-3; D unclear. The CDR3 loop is CASSPLAGNTIYF. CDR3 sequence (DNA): TGTGCCAGCAGCCCCCTCGCCGGAAACACCATATATTTT.